Presented here are 8 T cell receptor beta chains from one specimen sequenced in a study of Ad26.COV2.S vaccination and SARS-CoV-2 variants. Some clones are missing from TCRdb's copy, which holds only in-frame ones; the method was immunoSEQ multiplex PCR. The sample has around 320,000 clones; roughly 84% are singletons. Treatment noted: some 20 received Ad26.COV2.S at low or high dose, single or two shots; about five received placebo; per-sample allocation not given. Samples came from day 63 after the first vaccine or placebo injection. The starting material was peripheral blood, obtained in a trial of Ad26.COV2.S vaccine versus placebo. These receptor sequences come from a person between 18 and 65 years old who received the Ad26.COV2.S COVID-19 vaccine or a placebo.

The chain recombines TRBV13 with TRBJ2-1, with D uncertain. Germline V gene sequence: CDR1 PRHDT, CDR2 FYEKMQ (reference sequence). The V gene lost 4 bases and the J gene lost 1 base, with 17 bases spanning the gap. CDR3 length: 17 residues. The CDR3 loop is CASSSPKDPSSYNEQFF. The CDR3 coding sequence is TGTGCCAGCAGCTCCCCTAAGGACCCCTCGTCCTACAATGAGCAGTTCTTC.

This clone was detected only once. The chain recombines TRBV7-6 with TRBJ2-1; D possibly corresponds to TRBD1 (5 bases). The ends were cut back, 6 bases at V and 11 bases at J, with 20 bases in the middle. The germline V gene encodes CDR1 SGHVS and CDR2 FNYEAQ. This CDR3 has 14 residues. Here the CDR3 reads CASSTRVEVGQQFF. The CDR3 DNA follows: TGTGCCAGCAGTACCAGGGTAGAGGTGGGCCAGCAGTTCTTC.

The V and J genes are TRBV15 and TRBJ1-2, with 10 bases lining up with TRBD1. J lost 7 bases, V lost 2 bases, and 10 bases had no gene match. Germline V gene sequence: CDR1 LNHNV, CDR2 YYDKDF (reference sequence). The CDR3 length is 16 residues. The CDR3 nucleotides read TGTGCCACCAGCAGATCGGACAGGGGGAGCGGGGGTGGCTACACCTTC. This codes for CATSRSDRGSGGGYTF.

J is TRBJ1-2 and V is TRBV5-4, with D perhaps matching TRBD1 (6 bases). CDR1 and CDR2 (germline): SGHNT, YYREEE (reference sequence). The CDR3 is made up of 15 amino acids. Trimming cost V 3 bases and J 2 bases, with 14 bases left between them. CDR3 bases: TGTGCCAGCAGCTCCCAGGGGCGAGCGAACTATGGCTACACCTTC. Translating it yields CASSSQGRANYGYTF.

V and J are TRBV5-4 and TRBJ1-3; weak D call: TRBD1 (5 bases). Germline assignment: CDR1 SGHNT and CDR2 YYREEE (reference sequence). This CDR3 contains 17 residues. Deletions cut 4 bases from V and 1 base from J, with 18 bases between. The CDR3 DNA is TGTGCCAGCAGCCCCCCTCCGGGGAAGGGGTCTGGAAACACCATATATTTT. This translates into CASSPPPGKGSGNTIYF.

Here the CDR3 reads CASNWDLITDTQYF. The CDR3 region has the DNA TGTGCCAGCAATTGGGACCTAATCACAGATACGCAGTATTTT. J is TRBJ2-3 and V is TRBV2, with D perhaps matching TRBD1 or TRBD2 (5 bases each). The CDR3 consists of 14 residues. In germline, CDR1 is SNHLY, CDR2 FYNNEI. V lost 7 bases and J 2 bases, leaving 13 bases between the germline ends.

The rearrangement uses TRBV5-1 and TRBJ2-1; D ambiguous. The ends were cut back, 0 bases at V and 10 bases at J, with 8 bases in the middle. Germline V gives CDR1 SGHRS, CDR2 YFSETQ. This CDR3 spans 12 amino acids. The CDR3 DNA follows: TGCGCCAGCAGCTTGGAGCCTATAGAGCAGTTCTTC. This translates into CASSLEPIEQFF.

V usage is TRBV5-1 and J usage is TRBJ2-7; D is ambiguous. Germline values: CDR1 SGHRS, CDR2 YFSETQ. Trimming left V 0 bases short and J 3 bases short, with 25 bases between. The CDR3 has 19 amino acids. The CDR3 DNA is TGCGCCAGCAGCTTGGTTCCTTTGGCAACAACACGAAGAAGCTACGAGCAGTACTTC. Its translation: CASSLVPLATTRRSYEQYF.